The clone carrying this T cell receptor delta chain is medium-sized. The sample carries other DNA sequences with the same CDR3. Germline V gene data show CDR1 as GEAIGNYY and CDR2 as EKD. The CDR3 covers 15 residues. Trimming took 4 bases from V and 0 from J, leaving 14 bases between them. TCRdb called clones anew from the RT-PCR reads with CATT. The sample has roughly 12,000 delta-chain clones, 38% seen once. This sample was included in a study of gamma-delta T cells after stem cell transplantation. Sequenced: gamma-delta T cells. The clonotype was recovered from a human donor. It is not recorded whose cells these are; they may come from a transplant donor. V usage is TRDV2 and J usage is TRDJ1; D unclear. CDR3 sequence reads: CACEPKLPYTDKLIF. CDR3 in DNA: TGTGCCTGTGAACCGAAACTGCCGTACACCGATAAACTCATCTTT.